This TCR beta chain was sequenced in a study of OX40 agonist ivuxolimab in advanced cancers. Turning to the study itself: Dose-escalation subjects each had hepatocellular carcinoma, melanoma, renal cell or head and neck cancer. Study-level points and caveats: Expanded peripheral T-cell antigen specificity went undetermined.

With respect to this clone: What it binds is not known.

Measured with immunoSEQ multiplex PCR; TCRdb has only the in-frame clones, and not every one. The sample holds fewer than 40,000 clones; around four fifths are singletons and the top ten take under 30%. Trimming shortened V by 4 bases and J by 0 bases, and 10 bases separated the two germline ends. Looked up from germline, CDR1 is MNHEY and CDR2 is SMNVEV (reference sequence). This CDR3 has 15 residues. The clonotype originates from an adult with an advanced solid tumor such as melanoma, head and neck, liver or kidney cancer. The chain couples TRBV27 to TRBJ1-5, with D possibly matching TRBD1 (6 bases). The specimen comprised CD4+ or CD8+ T cells sorted from blood, sampled in a trial of the OX40 agonist ivuxolimab. In DNA form, the CDR3 reads TGTGCCAGCAGTTCCGGACAGTATAGCAATCAGCCCCAGCATTTT. The encoded protein is CASSSGQYSNQPQHF.